Included here is one T cell receptor (beta chain) sequence, with context. The antigen remains unidentified. Regarding time point: cycle 4 day 1 (C4D1), after less than 7 weeks of nivolumab. Each patient relapsed following autologous stem cell transplantation, and prior brentuximab vedotin exposure differed. From thawed PBMCs, CD8+ T cells were isolated by magnetic negative selection. Reported best responses ranged across complete response, partial response or progressive disease. The germline gives CDR1 SEHNR, CDR2 FQNEAQ (reference sequence). The V gene end was trimmed by 5 bases and the J gene end by 5 bases; junction bases not matched to a gene: 13. The CDR3 runs to 17 residues. These data are taken from a study of PD-1 blockade in classical Hodgkin lymphoma. Whole-study results and caveats: Similar baseline diversity was found in complete responders and newly diagnosed patients. Newly diagnosed patients had baseline TCR diversity that was reportedly lower than that of healthy donors.

Sequencing was performed with immunoSEQ multiplex PCR; in TCRdb, only in-frame clones are kept and a portion is missing. The repertoire holds roughly 7,800 clones, 65% to 85% seen once, with 30% to 45% in the top ten. Material: CD8+ T cells from blood, obtained before the fourth cycle of nivolumab. The chain employs TRBV7-9 and TRBJ2-5, with 11 nucleotides matching TRBD2. The sequence was collected from a human donor with classical Hodgkin lymphoma. The CDR3, as DNA: TGTGCCAGCAGCGCCTGGTCCCTAGCGGGGGGATGGGAGACCCAGTACTTC. Amino acids: CASSAWSLAGGWETQYF.